The rows below give T cell receptor beta chains drawn from one sample of a study of blood T cell repertoires in COVID-19. Only in-frame clones appear in the TCRdb table, and some are missing; sequencing was by immunoSEQ multiplex PCR. The table records approximately 200,000 clones, roughly nine tenths of them present only once. Sequencing was carried out using PBMCs or T cells enriched from blood (not recorded which). Every receptor here comes from a woman younger than 45 who had recovered from COVID-19. The CDR3 runs from the conserved cysteine through the conserved F or W. D genes are given only for firm matches. Only part of the rows carry a size: once, few, many, or a class if the clone is expanded.

J gene | V gene | clone size | D gene | CDR3 DNA | CDR3 protein
TRBJ1-2 | TRBV5-6 | once | . | TGTGCCAGCAGCTTCTCTCACACAGCTAACTATGGCTACACCTTC | CASSFSHTANYGYTF
TRBJ2-1 | TRBV29-1 | . | TRBD2 | TGCAGCGTTGTCCGACTAGCGGGAGGCTACAATGAGCAGTTCTTC | CSVVRLAGGYNEQFF
TRBJ1-1 | TRBV19 | . | . | TGTGCCAGTAGTATCCGGGGGAACACTGAAGCTTTCTTT | CASSIRGNTEAFF
TRBJ1-5 | TRBV2 | once | . | TGTGCCAGCAGTGAAGGGAATACAGCCCAGCCCCAGCATTTT | CASSEGNTAQPQHF
TRBJ2-7 | TRBV18 | . | TRBD1 | TGTGCCAGCTCACCTGGGACAGGGAAACTCTCCTACGAGCAGTACTTC | CASSPGTGKLSYEQYF
TRBJ2-2 | TRBV7-8 | . | . | TGTGCCAGCAGCTTCCCATTCAAGGGGGGGGTCTCGGGCACCGGGGAGCTGTTTTTT | CASSFPFKGGVSGTGELFF
TRBJ1-1 | TRBV12-3/TRBV12-4 | . | . | TGTGCCAGCAGGAGGACAGAATCCACTGAAGCTTTCTTT | CASRRTESTEAFF
TRBJ1-1 | TRBV4-3 | . | . | TGCGCCAGCAGCCAAGAAAACAGGGTGGAAGCTTTCTTT | CASSQENRVEAFF
TRBJ2-7 | TRBV9 | once | TRBD2 | TGTGCCAGCAGCGACACGGGCGGGGGGCAATACTACGAGCAGTACTTC | CASSDTGGGQYYEQYF
TRBJ2-1 | TRBV6-6 | . | TRBD1 | TGTGCCAGCAGTACAGACAGGGGGGCCTACAATGAGCAGTTCTTC | CASSTDRGAYNEQFF
TRBJ1-3 | TRBV9 | . | TRBD1 | TGTGCCAGCAGAGGAACAGGGGGCGCGGGAGGAAACACCATATATTTT | CASRGTGGAGGNTIYF
TRBJ2-7 | TRBV11-3 | . | . | TGTGCCAGCAGCTTAAGATCTCAGGCGCCCTACGAGCAGTACTTC | CASSLRSQAPYEQYF
TRBJ2-1 | TRBV11-3 | . | . | TGTGCCAGCAGCCCATCCATCAGCTCCTACAATGAGCAGTTCTTC | CASSPSISSYNEQFF
TRBJ2-7 | TRBV29-1 | . | . | TGCAGCGTTCGGGCGGGGTCCTACGAGCAGTACTTC | CSVRAGSYEQYF
TRBJ1-1 | TRBV6-5 | . | . | TGTGCCAGCAGTCAGGGGAGAAGGACTGAAGCTTTCTTT | CASSQGRRTEAFF